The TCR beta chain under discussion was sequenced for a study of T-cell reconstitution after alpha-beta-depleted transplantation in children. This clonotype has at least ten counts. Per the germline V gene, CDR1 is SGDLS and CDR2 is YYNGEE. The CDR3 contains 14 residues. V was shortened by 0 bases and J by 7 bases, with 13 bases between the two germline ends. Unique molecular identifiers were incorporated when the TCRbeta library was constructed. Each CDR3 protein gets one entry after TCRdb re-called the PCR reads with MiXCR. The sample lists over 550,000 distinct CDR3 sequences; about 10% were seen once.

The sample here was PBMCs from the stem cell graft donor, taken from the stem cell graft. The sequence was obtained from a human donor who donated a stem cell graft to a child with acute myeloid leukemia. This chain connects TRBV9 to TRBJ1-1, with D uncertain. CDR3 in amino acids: CASSVADGSNEAFF. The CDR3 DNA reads TGTGCCAGCAGCGTAGCGGACGGATCAAATGAAGCTTTCTTT. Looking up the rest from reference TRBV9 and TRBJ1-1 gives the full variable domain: DSGVTQTPKHLITATGQRVTLRCSPRSGDLSVYWYQQSLDQGLQFLIQYYNGEERAKGNILERFSAQQFPDLHSELNLSSLELGDSALYFCASSVADGSNEAFFGQGTRLTVV.